This T cell receptor (beta chain) was recorded in a study of T-cell memory formation after mild COVID-19. The TCR alpha and TCR beta cDNA libraries, bearing sample barcodes and UMIs, were generated by 5'RACE using constant-segment primers. TCRdb called the 5' RACE reads again in MiXCR, with one record for every CDR3 protein. Of about 310,000 distinct CDR3 sequences listed, less than 20% are singletons. Per germline, CDR1 SGHRS and CDR2 YFSETQ. The CDR3 runs 12 residues. General observations from the study: Clonal second-wave expansions that peaked on day 37 had unconfirmed SARS-CoV-2 specificity. Among contracting clones, CD4+ were mainly CM/EM and CD8+ enriched in EMRA. Clones that contracted from day 15 to 85 were balanced CD4/CD8, while later expanders leaned CD4+.

This clonotype came up many times. Its antigen is unidentified. An end of the junction differs from the germline gene, which may be a read error. This clonotype was sampled from a man aged 18 to 30 who had mild COVID-19 (a few samples of this study predate the infection). Cell type and time point are not known. Sequencing used PBMCs or a T cell subset sorted from them (not recorded which). This chain links TRBV5-1 with TRBJ2-5; D uncertain. DNA for the CDR3: TGTGCCAGCAGTTTGAGGCAAGAGACCCAGTACTTC. Encoded protein: CASSLRQETQYF. The complete variable domain, with remaining parts taken from reference TRBV5-1 and TRBJ2-5, reads KAGVTQTPRYLIKTRGQQVTLSCSPISGHRSVSWYQQTPGQGLQFLFEYFSETQRNKGNFPGRFSGRQFSNSRSEMNVSTLELGDSALYLCASSLRQETQYFGPGTRLLVL.